A selection of T cell receptor beta chains follows, all from one sample in a study of breast tumors, draining lymph nodes, adjacent tissues. TCRdb re-derived calls from the multiplex PCR reads in MiXCR, one entry per CDR3 protein. The sample has about 25,000 distinct CDR3 sequences; roughly 21% are singletons. Sample: breast tumor tissue. These receptors were obtained from a female donor with breast cancer. Some clones in this sample may be carry-over from other donors' samples. Both conserved end residues are part of each CDR3. The order of the fields is J gene, clone size, D gene, V gene, CDR3 protein, CDR3 DNA. D genes are given only for firm matches. Clone size is not always given. Where it is, it says once, few, many or a class for expanded clones.

J gene: TRBJ1-2
clone size: NA
D gene: TRBD1
V gene: TRBV28
CDR3 protein: CAIQDRVEGYTF
CDR3 DNA: TGTGCCATCCAGGACAGGGTGGAAGGCTACACCTTC

J gene: TRBJ2-3
clone size: many
D gene: NA
V gene: TRBV7-9
CDR3 protein: CASSFKSRTDTQYF
CDR3 DNA: TGTGCCAGCAGCTTTAAGTCACGCACAGATACGCAGTATTTT

J gene: TRBJ2-7
clone size: many
D gene: TRBD2
V gene: TRBV30
CDR3 protein: CAWRNSGSRYEQYF
CDR3 DNA: TGTGCCTGGAGAAATAGCGGGAGTAGGTACGAGCAGTACTTC

J gene: TRBJ1-2
clone size: many
D gene: TRBD1
V gene: TRBV27
CDR3 protein: CASSFWDRDYGYTF
CDR3 DNA: TGTGCCAGCAGTTTCTGGGACAGGGACTATGGCTACACCTTC

J gene: TRBJ2-1
clone size: many
D gene: TRBD2
V gene: TRBV20-1
CDR3 protein: CSARGLAVYNEQFF
CDR3 DNA: TGCAGTGCTCGAGGACTAGCGGTCTACAATGAGCAGTTCTTC

J gene: TRBJ2-1
clone size: medium-sized
D gene: NA
V gene: TRBV2
CDR3 protein: CASKKSANNEQFF
CDR3 DNA: TGTGCCAGCAAGAAGAGTGCGAACAATGAGCAGTTCTTC

J gene: TRBJ1-1
clone size: few
D gene: NA
V gene: TRBV27
CDR3 protein: CASSSTGLNTEAFF
CDR3 DNA: TGTGCCAGCAGTTCTACGGGGTTGAACACTGAAGCTTTCTTT

J gene: TRBJ2-6
clone size: many
D gene: NA
V gene: TRBV19
CDR3 protein: CASSYQGYYSGANVLTF
CDR3 DNA: TGTGCCAGTAGTTATCAGGGTTACTACTCTGGGGCCAACGTCCTGACTTTC

J gene: TRBJ2-3
clone size: many
D gene: TRBD2
V gene: TRBV5-1
CDR3 protein: CASSLTPSGATDTQYF
CDR3 DNA: TGCGCCAGCAGCTTAACCCCTAGCGGGGCCACAGATACGCAGTATTTT

J gene: TRBJ1-3
clone size: many
D gene: NA
V gene: TRBV5-6
CDR3 protein: CASSFYRAFSGNTIYF
CDR3 DNA: TGTGCCAGCAGCTTTTACAGGGCTTTCTCTGGAAACACCATATATTTT

J gene: TRBJ2-2
clone size: many
D gene: TRBD1
V gene: TRBV7-8
CDR3 protein: CASSPQGLGELFF
CDR3 DNA: TGTGCCAGCAGCCCACAGGGGCTTGGGGAGCTGTTTTTT

J gene: TRBJ2-7
clone size: many
D gene: NA
V gene: TRBV5-1
CDR3 protein: CASSLLSSVYEQYF
CDR3 DNA: TGCGCCAGCAGCTTGCTCTCTAGCGTCTACGAGCAGTACTTC

J gene: TRBJ2-1
clone size: many
D gene: NA
V gene: TRBV20-1
CDR3 protein: CSGAGSATYNEQFF
CDR3 DNA: TGCAGTGGGGCGGGCAGCGCTACCTACAATGAGCAGTTCTTC

J gene: TRBJ2-7
clone size: many
D gene: NA
V gene: TRBV6-6
CDR3 protein: CASSYPSTDPGERYF
CDR3 DNA: TGTGCCAGCAGTTACCCTTCGACAGATCCAGGTGAACGGTACTTC

J gene: TRBJ2-7
clone size: many
D gene: NA
V gene: TRBV6-5
CDR3 protein: CASSSSPGGEQYF
CDR3 DNA: TGTGCCAGCAGTTCCTCCCCCGGGGGCGAGCAGTACTTC

J gene: TRBJ2-3
clone size: medium-sized
D gene: NA
V gene: TRBV5-1
CDR3 protein: CASSSTDTQYF
CDR3 DNA: TGCGCCAGCAGCTCTACAGATACGCAGTATTTT

J gene: TRBJ2-5
clone size: many
D gene: NA
V gene: TRBV6-5
CDR3 protein: CASSYSQGGGQETQYF
CDR3 DNA: TGTGCCAGCAGTTACTCCCAGGGGGGCGGCCAAGAGACCCAGTACTTC

J gene: TRBJ1-1
clone size: NA
D gene: NA
V gene: TRBV29-1
CDR3 protein: CSVRPSNTEAFF
CDR3 DNA: TGCAGCGTTCGGCCCTCGAACACTGAAGCTTTCTTT

J gene: TRBJ2-3
clone size: NA
D gene: NA
V gene: TRBV30
CDR3 protein: CAWLLAHTQYF
CDR3 DNA: TGTGCCTGGCTTCTGGCGCATACGCAGTATTTT

J gene: TRBJ2-3
clone size: many
D gene: NA
V gene: TRBV15
CDR3 protein: CATSRVEWDTQYF
CDR3 DNA: TGTGCCACCAGCAGAGTGGAGTGGGATACGCAGTATTTT

J gene: TRBJ2-7
clone size: many
D gene: NA
V gene: TRBV10-3
CDR3 protein: CAIRQSLGEEQYF
CDR3 DNA: TGTGCCATCAGACAGTCCTTGGGGGAGGAGCAGTACTTC

J gene: TRBJ2-2
clone size: many
D gene: NA
V gene: TRBV3-1
CDR3 protein: CASSQKLMNTGELFF
CDR3 DNA: TGTGCCAGCAGCCAAAAGCTAATGAACACCGGGGAGCTGTTTTTT

J gene: TRBJ2-7
clone size: once
D gene: NA
V gene: TRBV19
CDR3 protein: CASSIAPRAGRPYEQYF
CDR3 DNA: TGTGCCAGTAGTATAGCCCCAAGGGCGGGAAGGCCCTACGAGCAGTACTTC

J gene: TRBJ2-1
clone size: many
D gene: NA
V gene: TRBV27
CDR3 protein: CASSGGEDYNEQFF
CDR3 DNA: TGTGCCAGCTCCGGCGGGGAGGACTACAATGAGCAGTTCTTC

J gene: TRBJ2-1
clone size: many
D gene: TRBD2
V gene: TRBV20-1
CDR3 protein: CSARVAGNNEQFF
CDR3 DNA: TGCAGTGCTAGGGTAGCGGGGAACAATGAGCAGTTCTTC

J gene: TRBJ2-1
clone size: many
D gene: NA
V gene: TRBV6-4
CDR3 protein: CASSEGAGSDEQFF
CDR3 DNA: TGTGCCAGCTCCGAAGGGGCGGGATCGGATGAGCAGTTCTTC

J gene: TRBJ1-2
clone size: many
D gene: NA
V gene: TRBV20-1
CDR3 protein: CSARTLTNYGYTF
CDR3 DNA: TGCAGTGCTAGGACCCTCACTAACTATGGCTACACCTTC

J gene: TRBJ1-6
clone size: many
D gene: NA
V gene: TRBV10-3
CDR3 protein: CAIRMTGTDNSPLHF
CDR3 DNA: TGTGCCATCAGGATGACAGGAACGGATAATTCACCCCTCCACTTT

J gene: TRBJ2-1
clone size: many
D gene: NA
V gene: TRBV19
CDR3 protein: CASSASSYNEQFF
CDR3 DNA: TGTGCCAGTAGCGCGAGCTCCTACAATGAGCAGTTCTTC